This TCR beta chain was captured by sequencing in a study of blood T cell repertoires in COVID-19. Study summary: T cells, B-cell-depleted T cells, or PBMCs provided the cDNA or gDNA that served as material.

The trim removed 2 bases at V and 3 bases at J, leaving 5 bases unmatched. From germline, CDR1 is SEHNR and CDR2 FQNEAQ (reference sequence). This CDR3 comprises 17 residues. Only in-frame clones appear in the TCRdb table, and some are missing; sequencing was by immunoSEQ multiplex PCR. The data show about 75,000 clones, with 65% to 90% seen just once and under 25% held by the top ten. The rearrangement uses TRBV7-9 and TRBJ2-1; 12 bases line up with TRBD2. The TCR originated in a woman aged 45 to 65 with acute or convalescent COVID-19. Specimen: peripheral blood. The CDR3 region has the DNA TGTGCCAGCAGCTTACTTCTAGCGGGGGGGAGCTACAATGAGCAGTTCTTC. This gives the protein CASSLLLAGGSYNEQFF.